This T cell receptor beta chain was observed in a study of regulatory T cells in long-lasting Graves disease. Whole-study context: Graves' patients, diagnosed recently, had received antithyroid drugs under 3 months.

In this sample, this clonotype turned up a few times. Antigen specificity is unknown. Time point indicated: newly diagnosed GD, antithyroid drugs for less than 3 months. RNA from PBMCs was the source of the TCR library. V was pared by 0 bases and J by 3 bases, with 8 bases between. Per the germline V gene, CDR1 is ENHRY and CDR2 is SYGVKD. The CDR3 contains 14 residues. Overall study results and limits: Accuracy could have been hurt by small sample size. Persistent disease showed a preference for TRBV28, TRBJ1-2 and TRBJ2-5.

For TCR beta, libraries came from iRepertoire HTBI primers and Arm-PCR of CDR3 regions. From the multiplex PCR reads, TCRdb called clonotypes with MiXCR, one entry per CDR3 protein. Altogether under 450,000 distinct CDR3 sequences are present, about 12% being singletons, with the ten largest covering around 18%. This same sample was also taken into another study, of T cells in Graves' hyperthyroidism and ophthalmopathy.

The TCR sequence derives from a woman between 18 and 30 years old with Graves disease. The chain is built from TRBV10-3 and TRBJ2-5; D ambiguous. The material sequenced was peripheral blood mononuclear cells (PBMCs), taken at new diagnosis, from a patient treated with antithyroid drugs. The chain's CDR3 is CAISESPQKETQYF. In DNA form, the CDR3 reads TGTGCCATCAGTGAGTCGCCTCAGAAAGAGACCCAGTACTTC.